This T cell receptor beta chain was recorded in a study of shared clonotypes between healthy human individuals. This CDR3 region has 15 residues. Germline V gene sequence: CDR1 SGHRS, CDR2 YFSETQ. The V gene end was trimmed by 2 bases and the J gene end by 4 bases; junction bases not matched to a gene: 9. Adult donors, all healthy and HIV-negative, had no recent acute infections or vaccinations. Every one of the donors was a Caucasian adult that lived in Nashville, Tennessee. The study ran the assay at deep level. TCRdb keeps only in-frame clones here, not all; method: immunoSEQ multiplex PCR. The sample has roughly 1,600,000 clones; approximately 98.5% are singletons.

The source of this sequence is a man aged 25 to 40 in good health. The rearrangement joins TRBV5-1 to TRBJ2-7, with 7 nucleotides matching TRBD1. Input material: naive CD4+ T cells sorted from blood. The subset here: CD45RA+ positively selected. The CDR3 region has the DNA TGCGCCAGCAGCTTCACCGGGACAGAGATGTACGAGCAGTACTTC. As protein: CASSFTGTEMYEQYF.